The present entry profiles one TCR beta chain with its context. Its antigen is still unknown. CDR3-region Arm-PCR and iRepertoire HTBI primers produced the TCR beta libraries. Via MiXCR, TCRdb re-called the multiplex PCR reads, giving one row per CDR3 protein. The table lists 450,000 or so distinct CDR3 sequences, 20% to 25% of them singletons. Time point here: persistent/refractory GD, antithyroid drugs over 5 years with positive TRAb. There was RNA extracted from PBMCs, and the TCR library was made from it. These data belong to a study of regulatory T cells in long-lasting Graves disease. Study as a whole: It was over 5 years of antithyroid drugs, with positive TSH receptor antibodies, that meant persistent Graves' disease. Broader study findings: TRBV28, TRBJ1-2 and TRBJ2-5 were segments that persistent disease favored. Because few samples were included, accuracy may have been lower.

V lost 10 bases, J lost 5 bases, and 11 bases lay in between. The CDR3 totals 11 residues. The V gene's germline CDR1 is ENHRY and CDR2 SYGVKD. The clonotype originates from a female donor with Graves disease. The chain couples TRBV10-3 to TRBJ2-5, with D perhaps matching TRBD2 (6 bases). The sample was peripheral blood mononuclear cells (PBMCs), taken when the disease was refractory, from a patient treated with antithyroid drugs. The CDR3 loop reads CATTGEETQYF. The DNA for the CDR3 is TGTGCCACCACGGGAGAGGAGACCCAGTACTTC.